This TCR beta chain originates from a study of blood T cell repertoires in COVID-19. Germline assignment: CDR1 SEHNR and CDR2 FQNEAQ (reference sequence). CDR3 size: 15 residues. V lost 2 bases and J lost 8, with 15 bases in between. Assay used: immunoSEQ multiplex PCR; TCRdb lists only in-frame clones, some missing. The sample carries just over 300,000 clones, about 87% recorded once. This TCR came from a woman under 30 who had recovered from COVID-19. Sequencing was performed on PBMCs or T cells enriched from blood (not recorded which). The chain employs TRBV7-9 and TRBJ1-4; TRBD1 is a possible D gene (5 bases). The CDR3 nucleotides are TGTGCCAGCAGCTTATCGGGGGGTAGACTAGAAAAACTGTTTTTT. It translates to CASSLSGGRLEKLFF. Using reference TRBV7-9 and TRBJ1-4 for the parts outside the CDR3, the full variable domain is DTGVSQNPRHKITKRGQNVTFRCDPISEHNRLYWYRQTLGQGPEFLTYFQNEAQLEKSRLLSDRFSAERPKGSFSTLEIQRTEQGDSAMYLCASSLSGGRLEKLFFGSGTQLSVL.